This note documents a single T cell receptor (beta chain) sequence. This sample is drawn from a study of OX40 agonist ivuxolimab in advanced cancers. TCRdb's copy holds only in-frame clones and misses some; the assay was immunoSEQ multiplex PCR. Here the sample spans more than 75,000 clones, 75% to 90% being singletons. Germline CDR1 is SEHNR and CDR2 is FQNEAQ (reference sequence). The CDR3 contains 16 residues. The V and J ends lost 6 bases and 5 bases, in that order; junction bases with no gene match: 12. The sample was CD4+ or CD8+ T cells sorted from blood, taken in a trial of the OX40 agonist ivuxolimab. The chain links TRBV7-9 to TRBJ1-4; 7 bases line up with TRBD1. The TCR sequence derives from an adult with an advanced solid tumor such as melanoma, head and neck, liver or kidney cancer. CDR3 coding DNA: TGTGCCAGCAGGAGATCCACAGGGGTCGGAAATGAAAAACTGTTTTTT. The encoded protein is CASRRSTGVGNEKLFF.